Below, one T cell receptor beta chain is given with its context. Its antigen is unidentified. Likely unrecorded immune exposures existed in these nominally healthy donors. These data belong to a study of cytomegalovirus exposure and HLA in healthy donors. CDR1 SGDLS and CDR2 YYNGEE come from the germline V gene. Trimming cost V 2 bases and J 3 bases; bases outside gene matches: 7. The CDR3 is made up of 15 amino acids. The PCR used 60 Vbeta and 13 Jbeta primers. Repertoires were generated with immunoSEQ multiplex PCR, while TCRdb's copy carries only in-frame clones and drops some. The sample has around 110,000 clones, about three quarters seen once. Study outcomes and limitations: It was reported that the classifier diagnosed cytomegalovirus status with high specificity and sensitivity in both the original and validation cohorts.

The chain uses TRBV9 and TRBJ2-5, with TRBD2 matching 7 bases. The specimen sequenced was PBMCs. This TCR derives from a woman in her 50s in good health and CMV-seropositive. The CDR3 DNA is TGTGCCAGCAGCGTGGGAGGGGTGGCCGAAGAGACCCAGTACTTC. This encodes CASSVGGVAEETQYF.